Below are 23 T cell receptor beta chains sequenced from a single sample in a study of T cell clonality in common variable immunodeficiency. Findings of the study overall: Common variable immunodeficiency TCR beta sequences reportedly had fewer deletions and N-nucleotide insertions.

For these receptors, no antigen is known. TCRdb's table, derived via immunoSEQ multiplex PCR, lists solely in-frame clones and lacks some. The data show 25,000 to 30,000 clones, none appearing only once, with less than 30% held by the ten largest. Sequencing used peripheral blood mononuclear cells. The receptors were gathered from a human donor with common variable immunodeficiency.

This clone was picked up a small number of times. The CDR3 goes on 3 residues after the read ends, and that part is filled in from the germline J gene. J is TRBJ1-1 and V is TRBV19; D not certain. Germline V gives CDR1 LNHDA, CDR2 SQIVND (reference sequence). The V end lost 7 bases, the J end lost 1 base, and 10 bases lay between the germline ends. The CDR3 covers 13 residues. The CDR3 spells CASTSTENTEAFF. The CDR3 bases that were read are TGTGCCAGTACCTCAACAGAGAACACTGAA.

The sequenced part of the CDR3 DNA is TGTGCCAGCAGCTTATACAAGCGGGGGGCGGATGAG. It translates to CASSLYKRGADE. The full CDR3 protein is CASSLYKRGADEQFF. This rearrangement joins TRBV7-6 to TRBJ2-1, with 9 bases fitting TRBD2. The DNA ends 3 residues before the CDR3 does, and the rest of the CDR3 is filled in from the germline J gene. The CDR3 length is 15 residues. Germline CDR1 reads SGHVS; CDR2 reads FNYEAQ. V gave up 2 bases and J gave up 8 bases; unmatched junction bases: 7.

This clone has only a few counts. The CDR3 goes on 3 residues after the read ends, and that part is filled in from the germline J gene. This sequence joins TRBV7-2 and TRBJ2-7, with TRBD1 as a possible D gene (5 bases). CDR1 SGHTA and CDR2 FQGNSA come from the germline V gene. This CDR3 contains 11 residues. Trimming stripped 7 bases from V and 4 bases from J, with 8 bases between. Partial CDR3 DNA: TGTGCCAGCACTACAGGTTACGAG. Translating gives CASTTGYE. The complete CDR3 sequence is CASTTGYEQYF.

This clone was found many times. The CDR3 end is not reached by the read, which stops 3 residues before it; the germline J gene fills it in. The chain carries TRBV6-2 or TRBV6-3 and TRBJ2-3; 9 bases line up with TRBD2. The V and J ends lost 10 bases and 0 bases, in that order; junction bases with no gene match: 2. This CDR3 is 13 amino acids long. Germline assignment: CDR1 MNHEY and CDR2 SVGEGT. The DNA read from the CDR3 is TGTGCCACTAGCGGGGTCAGCACAGATACG. This codes for CATSGVSTDT. The complete CDR3 sequence is CATSGVSTDTQYF.

Concerning this clone: The CDR3 end falls 3 residues outside the read, so it is completed with the germline J gene. This rearrangement joins TRBV2 to TRBJ1-3, with 7 bases identical to TRBD1. Trimming at V came to 4 bases and at J to 0 bases, leaving 9 bases not matched to a gene. CDR3 length equals 17 residues. Germline V lookup: CDR1 SNHLY, CDR2 FYNNEI. The CDR3: CASSVGGTVRSGNTIYF. The CDR3 bases that were read are TGTGCCAGCAGTGTAGGGGGGACAGTTCGCTCTGGAAACACC.

In this sample, this clone turned up a few times. The read is 3 residues too short to cover the CDR3 end, so that end is filled in from the germline J gene. This sequence joins TRBV19 and TRBJ1-2; D perhaps matches TRBD1 (5 bases). Germline V gives CDR1 LNHDA, CDR2 SQIVND (reference sequence). CDR3 size: 14 residues. Trimming left V 3 bases short and J 6 bases short, with 14 bases between. CDR3 protein: CASSMVGRVNGYTF. Partial CDR3 DNA: TGTGCCAGTAGTATGGTTGGCAGGGTGAATGGC.

A few counts support this clone. With the read ending 3 residues before the CDR3 end, the germline J gene is used to fill in that end. This chain joins TRBV5-1 and TRBJ2-5, with 11 bases matching TRBD2. From germline, CDR1 is SGHRS and CDR2 YFSETQ. V dropped 2 bases and J dropped 4; count of bases not matched to a gene: 1. CDR3 size: 14 residues. The CDR3 protein is CASSLGLAGETQYF. Incomplete CDR3 DNA: TGCGCCAGCAGCTTAGGACTAGCGGGAGAGACC. Drawing the rest from reference TRBV5-1 and TRBJ2-5, the complete variable domain is KAGVTQTPRYLIKTRGQQVTLSCSPISGHRSVSWYQQTPGQGLQFLFEYFSETQRNKGNFPGRFSGRQFSNSRSEMNVSTLELGDSALYLCASSLGLAGETQYFGPGTRLLVL.

This clone was counted only a few times. The CDR3 is cut off 3 residues early in the read; its end comes from the germline J gene. V gene TRBV7-2 combines with J gene TRBJ2-5, with a tentative D call TRBD2 (5 bases). Germline V gene sequence: CDR1 SGHTA, CDR2 FQGNSA. V lost 0 bases and J 1 base, leaving 9 bases between the germline ends. The CDR3 is 15 amino acids. The CDR3 here is CASSLAPSRQETQYF. The CDR3 bases that were read are TGTGCCAGCAGCTTAGCCCCTAGCCGCCAAGAGACC. Supplemented by reference TRBV7-2 and TRBJ2-5, the full variable domain reads GAGVSQSPSNKVTEKGKDVELRCDPISGHTALYWYRQSLGQGLEFLIYFQGNSAPDKSGLPSDRFSAERTGGSVSTLTIQRTQQEDSAVYLCASSLAPSRQETQYFGPGTRLLVL.

This clone has more than one count but fewer than ten. The sequenced CDR3 bases are TGTGCCAGCAGCTTAAATCAAGCGGATACG. Its translation: CASSLNQADT. The whole CDR3 sequence is CASSLNQADTQYF. The chain has TRBV7-3 and TRBJ2-3; the D is unclear. The read gets to within 3 residues of the CDR3 end, and the germline J gene fills in the rest. V shed 1 base and J shed 6 bases, with 8 bases lying between them. This CDR3 is 13 amino acids long. The germline V gene encodes CDR1 SGHTA and CDR2 FQGTGA. Based on the CDR3 plus reference TRBV7-3 and TRBJ2-3, the full variable domain is GAGVSQTPSNKVTEKGKYVELRCDPISGHTALYWYRQSLGQGPEFLIYFQGTGAADDSGLPNDRFFAVRPEGSVSTLKIQRTERGDSAVYLCASSLNQADTQYFGPGTRLTVL.

Turning to this clone: The read is 3 residues too short to cover the CDR3 end, so that end is filled in from the germline J gene. This rearrangement joins TRBV19 to TRBJ1-5; D is possibly TRBD1 (5 bases). This CDR3 has 15 amino acids. Trimming removed 6 bases from V and 0 bases from J, with 12 bases in between. CDR1 is LNHDA and CDR2 is SQIVND in the germline V gene (reference sequence). The CDR3 bases that were read are TGTGCCAGTAGAACAACAGGACATAGCAATCAGCCC. It yields the protein CASRTTGHSNQP. In full, the CDR3 is CASRTTGHSNQPQHF.

Many counts were recorded for this clone. The read stops 3 residues short of the end of the CDR3; the missing end is completed from the germline J gene. This sequence joins TRBV6-2 or TRBV6-3 and TRBJ1-1, with a possible D match to TRBD1 (6 bases). V was trimmed by 10 bases and J by 7 bases, leaving 19 bases between them. CDR1 and CDR2 from the germline V gene are MNHEY and SVGEGT. The length of the CDR3 is 13 residues. The DNA read from the CDR3 is TGTGCCACCAAGTACAGGGAACAGGGTGAA. This translates into CATKYREQGE. The entire CDR3 reads CATKYREQGEAFF.

As concerns this clone: The observed sequence ends 3 residues before the CDR3 terminus, with the missing tail filled in from the germline J gene. The genes are TRBV18 and TRBJ2-7; possible D gene TRBD1, 6 bases. Germline V gene lookup returns CDR1 KGHSH and CDR2 LQKENI. V lost 1 base and J lost 5, with 15 bases in between. The CDR3 has 15 residues. The CDR3 DNA, read in part, is TGTGCCAGCTCACCACGGCCAGGGGCGAGGGACGAG. Its protein is CASSPRPGARDE. The full CDR3 sequence reads CASSPRPGARDEQYF.

To note about this clone: The sequenced fragment ends 3 residues before the CDR3 boundary, so the rest is inferred from the germline J gene. The chain links TRBV7-9 to TRBJ2-1; TRBD2 matches 11 bases. Germline CDR1 is SEHNR and CDR2 is FQNEAQ (reference sequence). The junction had 11 bases not matched to a gene; V was cut back by 8 bases and J by 8 bases. CDR3 length equals 15 residues. The part of the CDR3 DNA that was read is TGTGCCAGCGCTCGGGGTAGCGGGGGGGGGTATGAG. Residues: CASARGSGGGYE. The whole CDR3 reads CASARGSGGGYEQFF. Filled out from reference TRBV7-9 and TRBJ2-1, the complete variable domain reads DTGVSQNPRHKITKRGQNVTFRCDPISEHNRLYWYRQTLGQGPEFLTYFQNEAQLEKSRLLSDRFSAERPKGSFSTLEIQRTEQGDSAMYLCASARGSGGGYEQFFGPGTRLTVL.

This clone is classed as medium-sized. The sequence runs out 3 residues before the end of the CDR3; the remainder is reconstructed from the germline J gene. The V call is TRBV4-2, the J call TRBJ2-6; D is possibly TRBD1 (6 bases). This CDR3 is built from 20 residues. Per the germline V gene, CDR1 is LGHNA and CDR2 is YNFKEQ. The V gene lost 4 bases and the J gene lost 1 base, with 23 bases spanning the gap. CDR3 DNA, as far as it was read: TGTGCCAGCAGCCCAATAGACGGGCAGGGGCTCGGGTCTGGGGCCAACGTC. Its protein product is CASSPIDGQGLGSGANV. The whole CDR3 protein reads CASSPIDGQGLGSGANVLTF.

This clone came up many times. The CDR3 end is not reached by the read, which stops 3 residues before it; the germline J gene fills it in. The chain has TRBV10-1 and TRBJ2-3, with 12 positions matching TRBD2. The CDR3 extends over 16 amino acids. Germline V CDR1 and CDR2: WNHNN, SYGVQD (reference sequence). The trim removed 8 bases at V and 2 bases at J, leaving 8 bases unmatched. The CDR3 sequence is CASSSGGAPFTDTQYF. The covered CDR3 bases are TGCGCCAGCTCTAGCGGGGGGGCCCCTTTCACAGATACG.

Ten or more counts support this clone. The sequence runs out 3 residues before the end of the CDR3; the remainder is reconstructed from the germline J gene. The chain links TRBV7-6 to TRBJ2-1; 7 nucleotides match TRBD1. Looked up from germline, CDR1 is SGHVS and CDR2 is FNYEAQ. This CDR3 is built from 16 residues. Trimming at V came to 5 bases and at J to 5 bases, leaving 12 bases not matched to a gene. CDR3 bases read: TGTGCCAGCAGCCCGGATGGCAGGGGACAGAACAATGAG. This sequence encodes CASSPDGRGQNNE. The full CDR3 is CASSPDGRGQNNEQFF.

This clone was seen a few times. The sequenced fragment ends 3 residues before the CDR3 boundary, so the rest is inferred from the germline J gene. The chain is built from TRBV7-8 and TRBJ2-7; 7 bases are shared with TRBD2. Germline lookup yields CDR1 SGHVS and CDR2 FQNEAQ. V lost 8 bases and J lost 3; bases outside the gene matches: 4. The CDR3 is 12 amino acids. The sequenced part of the CDR3 DNA is TGTGCCAGCCGGGACTACCACTACGAG. Translated, it gives CASRDYHYE. Given in full, the CDR3 is CASRDYHYEQYF.

At least ten counts were recorded for this clone. CDR3: CAWSDTRTDTQYF. The sequenced CDR3 bases are TGTGCCTGGAGCGATACACGAACAGATACG. The chain recombines TRBV30 with TRBJ2-3; D gene uncertain. The read stops 3 residues short of the end of the CDR3; the missing end is completed from the germline J gene. The V gene's germline CDR1 is GTSNPN and CDR2 SVGIG (reference sequence). CDR3 length: 13 residues. Trimming removed 3 bases at V and 3 bases at J, with 10 bases between.

Points on this clone: The read finishes 3 residues shy of the CDR3 end, and the germline J gene is used to complete it. V usage is TRBV2 and J usage is TRBJ1-2; 7 bases are shared with TRBD1. This CDR3 has 14 residues. After removal of 6 bases from V and 5 bases from J, the junction contained 9 bases not matched to a gene. Per the germline V gene, CDR1 is SNHLY and CDR2 is FYNNEI. CDR3 sequence reads: CASRAPGQKYGYTF. The CDR3 DNA, read in part, is TGTGCCAGCAGGGCACCGGGACAGAAGTATGGC.

As for this clone: An end of the junction differs from the germline gene, which may be a read error. Coverage ceases 3 residues before the CDR3 finishes, and the germline J gene fills in the end. The chain couples TRBV7-6 to TRBJ1-6, with TRBD1 identical over 9 bases. This CDR3 spans 14 amino acids. Germline-derived CDR1 and CDR2 are SGHVS and FNYEAQ. Incomplete CDR3 DNA: TGTGCCAGCAGCTCGGGACAGGGCAATTCAACC. Its translation is CASSSGQGNST. The whole CDR3 protein is CASSSGQGNSTLHF.

Worth noting for this clone: The read terminates 3 residues before the CDR3 end, so the remaining end is supplied by the germline J gene. V gene TRBV19 combines with J gene TRBJ1-5; the D gene is possibly TRBD1 (6 bases). Germline lookup yields CDR1 LNHDA and CDR2 SQIVND (reference sequence). V was pared by 4 bases and J by 2 bases, with 6 bases between. This CDR3 contains 13 residues. The CDR3 region is CASSKGGNQPQHF. The CDR3 DNA, read in part, is TGTGCCAGTAGTAAGGGGGGCAATCAGCCC.

This clone came up a few times. The CDR3 end lies 3 residues beyond the end of the read and is filled in from the germline J gene. V gene TRBV7-2 combines with J gene TRBJ2-5, with TRBD2 identical over 10 bases. This CDR3 region has 13 residues. The junction had 3 bases not matched to a gene; V was cut back by 6 bases and J by 5 bases. Germline-derived CDR1 and CDR2 are SGHTA and FQGNSA. Partial CDR3 DNA: TGTGCCAGCAGATTTAGCGGGGGGGAGACC. This translates into CASRFSGGET. The CDR3 reads in full as CASRFSGGETQYF.

Notes on this clone: The read is 3 residues too short to cover the CDR3 end, so that end is filled in from the germline J gene. The rearrangement uses TRBV7-2 and TRBJ2-5; a possible D gene is TRBD1 (6 bases). There are 15 residues in the CDR3. Germline CDR1 is SGHTA and CDR2 is FQGNSA. Trimming shortened V by 0 bases and J by 5 bases, and 13 bases separated the two germline ends. The DNA read from the CDR3 is TGTGCCAGCAGCTTAGCTGGTGACAGGAGTGAGACC. It specifies CASSLAGDRSET. The full CDR3 reads CASSLAGDRSETQYF.